A selection of T cell receptor beta chains follows, all from one sample in a study of T cell responses to AZD1222 COVID-19 vaccine. This table comes from immunoSEQ multiplex PCR, and its TCRdb copy is limited to in-frame clones, with some not included. The table includes 100,000 or so clones, around 90% detected once. Specimen: peripheral blood, collected on day 0 of AZD1222 vaccination. These receptors came from an adult in good health. Each CDR3 is given with its conserved first and last residue. The D gene is left open where the match is weak. Size is omitted from some rows. Given values are once, few, many or a class for expanded clones.

V: TRBV18; D: TRBD1; size: .; J: TRBJ1-4; DNA: TGTGCCAGCTCACCTGGACAGGTTAATGAAAAACTGTTTTTT; CDR3: CASSPGQVNEKLFF
V: TRBV9; D: .; size: .; J: TRBJ2-2; DNA: TGTGCCAGCAGCGTAGGGACAGGGCTAGCGGACAACACCGGGGAGCTGTTTTTT; CDR3: CASSVGTGLADNTGELFF
V: TRBV5-8; D: TRBD2; size: .; J: TRBJ2-1; DNA: TGTGCCAGCAGCTTAGCTAGGACTAGCGGGTTTCGGTCCTACAATGAGCAGTTCTTC; CDR3: CASSLARTSGFRSYNEQFF
V: TRBV13; D: TRBD2; size: .; J: TRBJ2-2; DNA: TGTGCCAGCAGCTTGGCCGGGGCTAGCGGGGGGAACACCGGGGAGCTGTTTTTT; CDR3: CASSLAGASGGNTGELFF
V: TRBV3-1/TRBV3-2; D: TRBD1; size: .; J: TRBJ2-2; DNA: TGTGCCAGCCCCGGGACAGGGGGCACCGGGGAGCTGTTTTTT; CDR3: CASPGTGGTGELFF
V: TRBV20-1; D: .; size: .; J: TRBJ2-1; DNA: TGCAGTGCAGACCTAACCAAGTGGCAGTTCTTC; CDR3: CSADLTKWQFF
V: TRBV27; D: TRBD1; size: .; J: TRBJ2-1; DNA: TGTGCCAGCAGTTTATGGGGGACAGGGGGCAATGAGCAGTTCTTC; CDR3: CASSLWGTGGNEQFF
V: TRBV19; D: .; size: once; J: TRBJ1-1; DNA: TGTGCCAGTAGTATTCGAACTCAGGGCACTGAAGCTTTCTTT; CDR3: CASSIRTQGTEAFF
V: TRBV7-9; D: .; size: .; J: TRBJ1-2; DNA: TGTGCCAGCAGCTTAGGCCCCCGGACCGGTAACTATGGCTACACCTTC; CDR3: CASSLGPRTGNYGYTF
V: TRBV6-5; D: TRBD1; size: .; J: TRBJ2-1; DNA: TGTGCCAGCTTCAGACAGGGGGCTATCAATGAGCAGTTCTTC; CDR3: CASFRQGAINEQFF